The 18 T cell receptor beta chains reported below all come from one sample, sequenced in a study of T cells in Graves' hyperthyroidism and ophthalmopathy. Amplification yielded TCR beta CDR3 regions, with RNA transcripts as the source. The TCR CDR3 was amplified in a first-round RT-PCR using the HTBI primer set. TCRdb reprocessed the multiplex PCR reads with MiXCR, giving one entry per CDR3 protein. Of about 420,000 distinct CDR3 sequences in the sample, roughly 14% were seen once. Source material: blood. Source of these receptors: a woman between 18 and 29 years old with Graves' hyperthyroidism.

This clonotype showed up just a few times. V gene TRBV4-1 combines with J gene TRBJ1-2; D gene uncertain. Trimming left V 1 base short and J 0 bases short, with 9 bases between. The CDR3 is 15 amino acids. Germline CDR1 and CDR2: MGHRA and YSYEKL. The chain's CDR3 is CASSQGAVANYGYTF. DNA of the CDR3: TGCGCCAGCAGCCAAGGGGCAGTAGCTAACTATGGCTACACCTTC.

The V and J genes are TRBV3-1 and TRBJ2-7, with TRBD2 matching over 9 bases. The ends lost 2 bases at V and 0 bases at J; junction bases unmatched: 2. The germline V gene has CDR1 LGHDT and CDR2 YNNKEL (reference sequence). This CDR3 contains 15 residues. The CDR3 region is CASSQQRGASYEQYF. In DNA form, the CDR3 reads TGTGCCAGCAGCCAACAGCGGGGGGCCTCCTACGAGCAGTACTTC.

Regarding this clonotype: One end of the junction does not line up with germline, which may come from a read error. This chain joins TRBV7-9 and TRBJ2-1; 10 bases agree with TRBD2. Germline CDR1 is SEHNR and CDR2 is FQNEAQ (reference sequence). CDR3 size: 17 residues. The CDR3 bases are TGTGCCAGCAGCCCGAGGGGTAGCGGGGGGCAAAACAATGAGCAGTTTTTC. Protein sequence: CASSPRGSGGQNNEQFF.

This clonotype was recorded a few times. This chain connects TRBV30 to TRBJ2-1; D is uncertain. Trimming took off 2 bases at V and 7 bases at J, with 6 bases between the two ends. Germline values: CDR1 GTSNPN, CDR2 SVGIG (reference sequence). This CDR3 is 11 amino acids long. The chain's CDR3 is CAWSPQNEQFF. The CDR3 DNA follows: TGTGCCTGGAGTCCCCAGAATGAGCAGTTCTTC. Complete variable domain (other parts from reference TRBV30 and TRBJ2-1): SQTIHQWPATLVQPVGSPLSLECTVEGTSNPNLYWYRQAAGRGLQLLFYSVGIGQISSEVPQNLSASRPQDRQFILSSKKLLLSDSGFYLCAWSPQNEQFFGPGTRLTVL.

The J gene is TRBJ1-2, the V gene TRBV29-1, with 10 bases that match TRBD1. Looked up from germline, CDR1 is SQVTM and CDR2 is ANQGSEA. The ends lost 7 bases at V and 8 bases at J; junction bases unmatched: 7. The CDR3 consists of 12 residues. CDR3: CSALTGGKGYTF. Written as DNA, the CDR3 is TGCAGCGCCCTGACAGGGGGCAAAGGCTACACCTTC.

This clonotype was found a few times. J is TRBJ2-1 and V is TRBV4-1; maybe TRBD2 (5 bases). CDR3 size: 15 residues. The germline V gene has CDR1 MGHRA and CDR2 YSYEKL. Trimming removed 5 bases at V and 1 base at J, with 12 bases between. This chain's CDR3 is CASSWELVSYNEQFF. Written as DNA, the CDR3 is TGCGCCAGCAGCTGGGAGCTTGTTTCCTACAATGAGCAGTTCTTC.

This clonotype was detected many times. V is TRBV7-9 and J is TRBJ1-4, with D perhaps TRBD1 (5 bases). Germline assignment: CDR1 SEHNR and CDR2 FQNEAQ (reference sequence). The length of the CDR3 is 14 residues. V was trimmed by 0 bases and J by 6 bases, leaving 8 bases between them. The CDR3 sequence is CASSLALRDEKLFF. CDR3 DNA: TGTGCCAGCAGCTTAGCGCTCAGGGATGAAAAACTGTTTTTT.

This clonotype was observed many times. V and J are TRBV3-1 and TRBJ1-4; D perhaps matches TRBD1 (5 bases). Trimming pared 2 bases from V and 11 bases from J, leaving 15 bases between. The germline V gene encodes CDR1 LGHDT and CDR2 YNNKEL (reference sequence). The CDR3 is 14 residues long. CDR3 sequence: CASSQIGTRDKLFF. CDR3 in DNA: TGTGCCAGCAGCCAAATAGGGACGCGCGACAAACTGTTTTTT.

This clonotype was detected only a few times. This chain connects TRBV29-1 to TRBJ1-2, with 7 bases matching TRBD1. This CDR3 comprises 14 residues. Germline V gives CDR1 SQVTM, CDR2 ANQGSEA. J gave up 4 bases and V 0 bases, and 5 bases lay outside the gene matches. As DNA, the CDR3 is TGCAGCGTTGAAGATCCCCGGACAGGCTATGGCTACACCTTC. As protein: CSVEDPRTGYGYTF.

This clonotype has more than one count but fewer than ten. The rearrangement links TRBV28 to TRBJ2-5; TRBD1 matches 8 bases. CDR1 is MDHEN, CDR2 SYDVKM, per germline. This CDR3 has 17 amino acids. Unmatched junction bases numbered 12, after V lost 3 bases and J lost 3 bases. The CDR3 here is CASSFFPDRELEETQYF. Here the CDR3 DNA reads TGTGCCAGCAGTTTTTTCCCGGACAGGGAATTGGAAGAGACCCAGTACTTC.

This clonotype was found many times. This chain joins TRBV9 and TRBJ1-4; 8 positions agree with TRBD1. Looked up from germline, CDR1 is SGDLS and CDR2 is YYNGEE. There are 15 residues in the CDR3. J gave up 8 bases and V 4 bases, and 10 bases lay outside the gene matches. In DNA, the CDR3 is TGTGCCAGCAGCCTCAAGGACAGGGCAAACGAAAAACTGTTTTTT. Residues: CASSLKDRANEKLFF.

This clonotype was observed at least ten times. V usage is TRBV7-9 and J usage is TRBJ2-1; D tentatively fits TRBD1 or TRBD2 (5 bases each). The CDR3 runs 15 residues. Between the trimmed V and J ends, which lost 2 bases and 5 bases, there was a span of 13 bases. The germline gives CDR1 SEHNR, CDR2 FQNEAQ (reference sequence). CDR3 coding DNA: TGTGCCAGCAGCTTAAGTGGGACGGGTAACAATGAGCAGTTCTTC. It specifies CASSLSGTGNNEQFF.

This clonotype has a count of ten or more. The J gene is TRBJ2-3, the V gene TRBV9; no reliable D call. Germline values: CDR1 SGDLS, CDR2 YYNGEE. This CDR3 spans 15 amino acids. V lost 0 bases and J 2 bases, leaving 10 bases between the germline ends. The CDR3 DNA reads as TGTGCCAGCAGCGTAGGACACGGAATCACAGATACGCAGTATTTT. Protein sequence: CASSVGHGITDTQYF.

This clonotype was detected ten times or more. The V and J genes are TRBV5-1 and TRBJ1-2; D is unclear. Germline V lookup: CDR1 SGHRS, CDR2 YFSETQ. Trimming took off 4 bases at V and 5 bases at J, with 9 bases between the two ends. This CDR3 contains 12 residues. The CDR3 region has the DNA TGCGCCAGCAGCGTTGACAATTATGGCTACACCTTC. Translation gives CASSVDNYGYTF.

The CDR3 loop is CASSLPSLAGLHTDTQYF. The CDR3 DNA follows: TGCGCCAGCAGCTTGCCTTCACTAGCGGGATTACACACAGATACGCAGTATTTT. This chain connects TRBV5-1 to TRBJ2-3; TRBD2 matches 10 bases. The CDR3 has 18 amino acids. Germline V gene sequence: CDR1 SGHRS, CDR2 YFSETQ. V shed 1 base and J 2 bases; nucleotides not matched to a gene: 10. Variable domain in full (rest from reference TRBV5-1 and TRBJ2-3): KAGVTQTPRYLIKTRGQQVTLSCSPISGHRSVSWYQQTPGQGLQFLFEYFSETQRNKGNFPGRFSGRQFSNSRSEMNVSTLELGDSALYLCASSLPSLAGLHTDTQYFGPGTRLTVL.

This rearrangement joins TRBV5-4 to TRBJ2-1; perhaps TRBD2 as D (5 bases). The CDR3 spans 16 residues. Germline-derived CDR1 and CDR2 are SGHNT and YYREEE (reference sequence). V was trimmed by 3 bases and J by 12 bases, leaving 25 bases between them. CDR3 in DNA: TGTGCCAGCAGCTCCCGGGGTGTCACAAGGGTTGAAGGGCAGTTCTTC. The encoded protein is CASSSRGVTRVEGQFF.

In its sample, this clonotype was seen many times. In DNA, the CDR3 is TGTGCCAGCAGTCCCGGACTAGCGGGGACCTGGGAGCAGTACTTC. The encoded protein is CASSPGLAGTWEQYF. This sequence joins TRBV12-3 or TRBV12-4 and TRBJ2-7; TRBD2 matches at 12 bases. With V trimmed by 5 bases and J by 7 bases, 9 bases remained unmatched. CDR3 length equals 15 residues.

This clonotype was seen ten or more times. The chain carries TRBV4-2 and TRBJ1-3, with a weak D call TRBD1 (6 bases). The CDR3 consists of 15 residues. Germline V lookup: CDR1 LGHNA, CDR2 YNFKEQ. V gave up 4 bases and J gave up 8 bases, with 18 bases separating them. As DNA, the CDR3 is TGTGCCAGCAGCCTGACGGACAGCCCGGGTGACACCATATATTTT. It codes for CASSLTDSPGDTIYF.